Included here is one TCR beta chain sequence, with context. Germline CDR1 is SQVTM and CDR2 is ANQGSEA. CDR3 length: 13 residues. V was shortened by 6 bases and J by 1 base, with 12 bases between the two germline ends. The protocol was immunoSEQ multiplex PCR, while the TCRdb copy is restricted to in-frame clones and leaves out a portion. The sample shows 10,000 to 13,000 clones, around 89% of them seen only once. This specimen comes from a study of T cell changes during pregnancy in multiple sclerosis. This sequence originates from a female donor in good health, enrolled as a control in a pregnancy study. The sequencing used CD8+ T cells from peripheral blood mononuclear cells, collected in the first trimester of pregnancy. The chain couples TRBV29-1 to TRBJ1-1; D remains ambiguous. As DNA, the CDR3 is TGCAGCGTCGGCGCCTCGGGGAACACTGAAGCTTTCTTT. Encoded protein: CSVGASGNTEAFF.